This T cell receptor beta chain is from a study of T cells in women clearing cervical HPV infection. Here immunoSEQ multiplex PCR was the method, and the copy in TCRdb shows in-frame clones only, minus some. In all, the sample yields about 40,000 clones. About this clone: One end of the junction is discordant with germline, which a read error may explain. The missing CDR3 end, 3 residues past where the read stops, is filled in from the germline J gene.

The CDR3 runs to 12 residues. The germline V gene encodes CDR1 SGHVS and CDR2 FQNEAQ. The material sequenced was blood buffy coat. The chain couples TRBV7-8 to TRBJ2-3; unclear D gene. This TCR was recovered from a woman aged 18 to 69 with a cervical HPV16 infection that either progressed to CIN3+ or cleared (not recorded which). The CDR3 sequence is CAGSPLTDTQYF. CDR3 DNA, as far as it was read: TGTGCCGGCAGCCCCCTAACAGATACG.